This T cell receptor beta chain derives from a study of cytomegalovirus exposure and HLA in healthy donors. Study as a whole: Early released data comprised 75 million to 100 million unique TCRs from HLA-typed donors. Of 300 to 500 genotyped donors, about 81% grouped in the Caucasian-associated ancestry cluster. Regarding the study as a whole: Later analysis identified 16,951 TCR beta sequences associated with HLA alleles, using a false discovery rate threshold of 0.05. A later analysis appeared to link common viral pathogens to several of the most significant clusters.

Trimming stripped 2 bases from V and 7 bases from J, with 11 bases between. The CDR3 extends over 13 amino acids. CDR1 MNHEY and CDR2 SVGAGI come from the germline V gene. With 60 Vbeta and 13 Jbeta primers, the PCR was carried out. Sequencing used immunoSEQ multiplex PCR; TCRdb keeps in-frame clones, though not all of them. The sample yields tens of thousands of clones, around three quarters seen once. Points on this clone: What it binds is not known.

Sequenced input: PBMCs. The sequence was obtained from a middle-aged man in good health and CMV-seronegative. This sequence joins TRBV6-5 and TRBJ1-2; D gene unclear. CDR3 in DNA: TGTGCCAGCAGTTACGGGCAGGCATCTGGCTACACCTTC. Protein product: CASSYGQASGYTF.